This entry lists 13 T cell receptor beta chains sequenced from one sample in a study of neurological immune-mediated disorders. One entry per CDR3 protein, called by TCRdb with MiXCR from the 5' RACE reads. The sample shows fewer than 55,000 distinct CDR3 sequences, nearly 6.5% of them seen only once. The source material was CD4+ T cells from blood. All receptors derive from a woman between 40 and 50 years old in good health.

This clonotype was seen repeatedly, ten times or more. In DNA, the CDR3 is TGTGCCAGCAGTTTAGTGGCAACTAACACCGGGGAGCTGTTTTTT. It specifies CASSLVATNTGELFF. The chain uses TRBV12-3 or TRBV12-4 and TRBJ2-2, with D unclear. The V and J ends lost 1 base and 2 bases respectively, with 8 bases between them. The CDR3 spans 15 residues.

This clonotype was observed at least ten times. The V gene is TRBV20-1, the J gene TRBJ2-5, with a weak D call TRBD2 (6 bases). This CDR3 spans 13 amino acids. CDR1 DFQATT and CDR2 SNEGSKA come from the germline V gene (reference sequence). V dropped 6 bases and J dropped 9 bases, with 20 bases sitting between them. The CDR3 is CSAHVLASGAQYF. DNA for the CDR3: TGCAGTGCCCATGTATTGGCTTCGGGGGCCCAGTACTTC.

This clonotype was counted many times. It may be a read error: a sequence one base away is much more abundant. This chain connects TRBV5-1 to TRBJ1-1, with D possibly being TRBD1 (5 bases). Germline CDR1 reads SGHRS; CDR2 reads YFSETQ. V gave up 0 bases and J gave up 5 bases, with 11 bases separating them. CDR3 length: 14 amino acids. The CDR3 loop is CASSLVWGGTEAFF. Here the CDR3 DNA reads TGCGCCAGCAGCTTGGTTTGGGGCGGGACTGAAGCTTTCTTT.

There are many counts of this clonotype. The CDR3: CASSLERASYEQYF. CDR3 coding DNA: TGCGCCAGCAGCTTGGAGCGTGCCTCCTACGAGCAGTACTTC. The rearrangement uses TRBV5-1 and TRBJ2-7, with unresolved D. The CDR3 length is 14 residues. CDR1 and CDR2 from the germline V gene are SGHRS and YFSETQ. With 0 bases removed from V and 0 bases from J, the gap between germline ends came to 7 bases.

A remark on this clonotype: The conserved phenylalanine or tryptophan normally closing the CDR3 is absent here, so this likely arose from a read error. The chain carries TRBV7-2 and TRBJ2-5, with D possibly being TRBD2 (6 bases). V lost 5 bases to trimming and J lost 7 bases, with 20 bases between them. CDR1 and CDR2 (germline): SGHTA, FQGNSA. CDR3 length: 15 amino acids. This CDR3 is CASSPQPSVSGTQYL. The DNA for the CDR3 is TGTGCCAGCAGCCCACAGCCTAGCGTCTCTGGGACCCAGTACTTA.

This clonotype showed up just a few times. CDR3 sequence: CASSLGLTYEQYF. The CDR3 coding sequence is TGTGCCAGCAGCCTGGGACTTACCTACGAGCAGTACTTC. The V call is TRBV6-2 or TRBV6-3, the J call TRBJ2-7, with D maybe TRBD2 (6 bases). Germline CDR1 and CDR2: MNHEY and SVGEGT. Trimming left V 6 bases short and J 2 bases short, with 11 bases between. CDR3 length: 13 amino acids.

This clonotype was seen repeatedly, ten times or more. This rearrangement joins TRBV9 to TRBJ2-2, with D unclear. V lost 1 base and J 4 bases, leaving 8 bases between the germline ends. The CDR3 has 14 amino acids. Germline CDR1 and CDR2: SGDLS and YYNGEE. The CDR3 DNA reads TGTGCCAGCAGCGTATCGGGTACCACCGGGGAGCTGTTTTTT. It specifies CASSVSGTTGELFF.

In this sample, this clonotype turned up many times. This chain connects TRBV9 to TRBJ2-1; 13 bases are shared with TRBD2. The junction had 10 bases not matched to a gene; V was cut back by 1 base and J by 9 bases. Germline-derived CDR1 and CDR2 are SGDLS and YYNGEE. This CDR3 has 17 amino acids. This CDR3 is CASSVSFGTSGKGEQFF. For the CDR3, the DNA is TGTGCCAGCAGCGTATCTTTCGGGACTAGCGGGAAGGGTGAGCAGTTCTTC.

The CDR3 region has the DNA TGCAGTGCTAGGAGACGGGACAAATACTACAATGAGCAGTTCTTC. Its protein product is CSARRRDKYYNEQFF. This chain links TRBV20-1 with TRBJ2-1; D may be TRBD1 (6 bases). Between the trimmed V and J ends, which lost 3 bases and 3 bases, there was a span of 15 bases. Per germline, CDR1 DFQATT and CDR2 SNEGSKA (reference sequence). The CDR3 has 15 residues.

This clonotype was counted at least ten times. The genes are TRBV28 and TRBJ1-2; TRBD1 matches at 7 bases. The germline gives CDR1 MDHEN, CDR2 SYDVKM. CDR3 length: 13 residues. V was pared by 2 bases and J by 7 bases, with 4 bases of the junction left unmatched. CDR3 residues: CASSLVGGRGYTF. CDR3 nucleotides: TGTGCCAGCAGTTTAGTAGGGGGCCGTGGCTACACCTTC.

This clonotype appeared many times. The chain is built from TRBV14 and TRBJ1-2; tentatively, D is TRBD1 (6 bases). This CDR3 region has 14 residues. The V gene's germline CDR1 is SGHDN and CDR2 FVKESK. The ends were cut back, 0 bases at V and 8 bases at J, with 13 bases in the middle. The DNA of the CDR3 is TGTGCCAGCAGCCAAGATCTGGACAGTAACGGCTACACCTTC. Translation: CASSQDLDSNGYTF.

This clonotype was recorded at least ten times. This chain uses TRBV20-1 with TRBJ2-7; D is undetermined. This CDR3 has 13 amino acids. CDR1 and CDR2 (germline): DFQATT, SNEGSKA (reference sequence). Trimming stripped 2 bases from V and 3 bases from J, with 11 bases between. CDR3 nucleotides: TGCAGTGCTAGATGGATAAAGCTCTACGAGCAGTACTTC. This codes for CSARWIKLYEQYF.

This clonotype has at least ten counts. The rearrangement uses TRBV6-5 and TRBJ2-1; 13 bases are shared with TRBD2. After removal of 6 bases from V and 10 bases from J, the junction contained 9 bases not matched to a gene. The CDR3 contains 15 residues. Per germline, CDR1 MNHEY and CDR2 SVGAGI. In nucleotides, the CDR3 is TGTGCCAGCAGCCGGGGACTAGCGGGACAAGGGGAGCAGTTCTTC. Amino acid sequence: CASSRGLAGQGEQFF.